What follows are 19 T cell receptor beta chains derived from one specimen sequenced in a study of T cells in Graves' hyperthyroidism and ophthalmopathy. RNA transcripts provided the source from which TCR beta CDR3 regions were amplified. First-round RT-PCR with HTBI primers amplified the TCR CDR3 region. TCRdb reprocessed the multiplex PCR reads via MiXCR and lists one record per CDR3 protein. The sample has more than 150,000 distinct CDR3 sequences, 15% to 20% seen once. The specimen sequenced was blood. Receptors were obtained from a woman in her 50s with Graves' hyperthyroidism.

This clonotype was seen only a few times. J is TRBJ1-6 and V is TRBV6-1; the D is unclear. The CDR3 has 17 residues. CDR1 is MNHNS and CDR2 is SASEGT in the germline V gene. Trimming took off 10 bases at V and 0 bases at J, with 19 bases between the two ends. The CDR3 sequence is CAISRSVRSSYNSPLHF. CDR3 nucleotide sequence: TGTGCCATCTCGCGATCCGTAAGGAGCTCCTATAATTCACCCCTCCACTTT.

Ten or more counts support this clonotype. This chain uses TRBV5-1 with TRBJ1-2; a possible D gene is TRBD1 (6 bases). CDR1 and CDR2 from the germline V gene are SGHRS and YFSETQ. The CDR3 is made up of 12 amino acids. Trimming removed 4 bases from V and 7 bases from J, with 11 bases in between. The CDR3 loop is CASSEGDVGYTF. The CDR3 nucleotides are TGCGCCAGCAGCGAGGGGGACGTTGGCTACACCTTC.

V is TRBV9 and J is TRBJ2-2, with 10 bases aligning to TRBD2. With V trimmed by 4 bases and J by 6 bases, 3 bases remained unmatched. CDR1 SGDLS and CDR2 YYNGEE come from the germline V gene. The CDR3 spans 14 residues. The CDR3 region is CASSPSGGAGELFF. DNA for the CDR3: TGTGCCAGCAGCCCTAGCGGGGGTGCCGGGGAGCTGTTTTTT.

This clonotype was seen many times. V and J are TRBV2 and TRBJ1-3, with 11 bases identical to TRBD1. The CDR3 covers 18 residues. J lost 2 bases, V lost 6 bases, and 12 bases had no gene match. Germline V gives CDR1 SNHLY, CDR2 FYNNEI. The chain's CDR3 is CASSYTAPGQGAGNTIYF. In DNA, the CDR3 is TGTGCCAGCAGCTACACCGCTCCGGGACAGGGGGCTGGAAACACCATATATTTT.

The CDR3 here is CASSNNLGTYTGELFF. The CDR3 region has the DNA TGCGCCAGCAGCAACAACCTGGGAACTTACACCGGGGAGCTGTTTTTT. This sequence joins TRBV4-1 and TRBJ2-2, with D hard to call. The V and J ends lost 5 bases and 3 bases respectively, with 16 bases between them. Germline V gene lookup returns CDR1 MGHRA and CDR2 YSYEKL. The CDR3 extends over 16 amino acids.

The table lists this clonotype with many counts. The chain recombines TRBV28 with TRBJ2-1; D is perhaps TRBD2 (7 bases). From germline, CDR1 is MDHEN and CDR2 SYDVKM. Trimming removed 7 bases from V and 1 base from J, with 17 bases in between. The length of the CDR3 is 16 residues. As DNA, the CDR3 is TGTGCCAGCACTGGGGGGGGCTACAATTCCTACAATGAGCAGTTCTTC. Translating it yields CASTGGGYNSYNEQFF.

This clonotype appeared a few times. The chain employs TRBV20-1 and TRBJ2-1; no clear D gene. CDR3 length equals 15 residues. Looked up from germline, CDR1 is DFQATT and CDR2 is SNEGSKA (reference sequence). Trimming shortened V by 0 bases and J by 3 bases, and 12 bases separated the two germline ends. In DNA, the CDR3 is TGCAGTGCTAGAGAGGCAGGAAATATCTACAATGAGCAGTTCTTC. Its translation is CSAREAGNIYNEQFF.

This clonotype was detected many times. This sequence joins TRBV6-2 or TRBV6-3 and TRBJ1-2, with D possibly matching TRBD1 (5 bases). The germline V and J ends were trimmed by 5 bases and 1 base, with 17 bases remaining between them. There are 16 residues in the CDR3. CDR1 is MNHEY and CDR2 is SVGEGT in the germline V gene. The CDR3 spells CASSPDTTFLNYGYTF. DNA of the CDR3: TGTGCCAGCAGTCCGGACACCACCTTTCTTAACTATGGCTACACCTTC.

At least ten counts were recorded for this clonotype. The chain carries TRBV6-2 or TRBV6-3 and TRBJ1-1, with D unresolved. V lost 5 bases and J 0 bases, leaving 10 bases between the germline ends. The CDR3 runs to 14 residues. Germline V gene sequence: CDR1 MNHEY, CDR2 SVGEGT. The CDR3 is CASSPTIMNTEAFF. The CDR3 nucleotides are TGTGCCAGCAGTCCGACTATAATGAACACTGAAGCTTTCTTT.

This clonotype was observed many times. This chain uses TRBV2 with TRBJ2-3; D remains unclear. Germline assignment: CDR1 SNHLY and CDR2 FYNNEI. The CDR3 length is 13 residues. Trimming cost V 7 bases and J 2 bases, with 10 bases left between them. The CDR3 is CASKEPNTDTQYF. Written as DNA, the CDR3 is TGTGCCAGCAAAGAACCTAACACAGATACGCAGTATTTT.

This clonotype has a count of ten or more. The chain couples TRBV28 to TRBJ1-5, with a tentative D call TRBD1 (6 bases). The CDR3 runs 13 residues. Looked up from germline, CDR1 is MDHEN and CDR2 is SYDVKM. Deletions cut 7 bases from V and 3 bases from J, with 10 bases between. CDR3 in DNA: TGTGCCAGCACCTGGGACAACAATCAGCCCCAGCATTTT. Amino acids: CASTWDNNQPQHF.

This chain connects TRBV7-8 to TRBJ2-3; D call uncertain. The germline CDR1 and CDR2 sequences are SGHVS and FQNEAQ. Trimming removed 5 bases at V and 6 bases at J, with 15 bases between. This CDR3 has 14 amino acids. This CDR3 is CASSLRRSQDTQYF. The CDR3 DNA sequence: TGTGCCAGCAGCCTAAGAAGGAGTCAGGATACGCAGTATTTT.

This clonotype was counted ten times or more. The CDR3 spells CSVRGMRQGKSYEQYF. DNA for the CDR3: TGCAGCGTTCGAGGTATGAGACAGGGGAAGTCCTACGAGCAGTACTTC. The chain combines TRBV29-1 with TRBJ2-7, with 8 nucleotides matching TRBD1. Germline CDR1 is SQVTM and CDR2 is ANQGSEA. CDR3 length equals 16 residues. J lost 1 base, V lost 5 bases, and 13 bases had no gene match.

This clonotype was counted many times. The rearrangement links TRBV19 to TRBJ2-5; 14 bases map to TRBD2. The germline V gene encodes CDR1 LNHDA and CDR2 SQIVND (reference sequence). The V segment lost 3 bases and the J segment 5 bases; nucleotides outside the gene matches: 8. The CDR3 has 17 residues. CDR3 DNA: TGTGCCAGTAGTATCGGACTAGCGGGGGGCGGGTCGGAGACCCAGTACTTC. Protein: CASSIGLAGGGSETQYF.

Ten or more counts support this clonotype. CDR3 loop: CASSQDPRGRMNTEAFF. In nucleotides, the CDR3 is TGCGCCAGCAGCCAAGATCCGAGGGGGCGGATGAACACTGAAGCTTTCTTT. This chain links TRBV4-1 with TRBJ1-1; 7 positions agree with TRBD1. J gave up 0 bases and V 0 bases, and 7 bases lay outside the gene matches. The length of the CDR3 is 17 residues. Germline V gives CDR1 MGHRA, CDR2 YSYEKL.

In its sample, this clonotype was seen many times. J is TRBJ1-1 and V is TRBV20-1; D gene unclear. Germline lookup yields CDR1 DFQATT and CDR2 SNEGSKA (reference sequence). CDR3 length: 15 amino acids. The V gene lost 6 bases and the J gene lost 3 bases, with 20 bases spanning the gap. CDR3 sequence: CSASPKSGRDTEAFF. CDR3 coding DNA: TGCAGTGCCTCTCCGAAGAGCGGGCGGGACACTGAAGCTTTCTTT.

In its sample, this clonotype was seen many times. The chain recombines TRBV20-1 with TRBJ1-2; D ambiguous. Trimming stripped 5 bases from V and 2 bases from J, with 15 bases between. Germline CDR1 DFQATT, CDR2 SNEGSKA (reference sequence). The CDR3 is made up of 14 amino acids. The CDR3 loop is CSALTTLTNYGYTF. The CDR3 DNA reads as TGCAGTGCTTTGACGACATTAACCAACTATGGCTACACCTTC.

There are many counts of this clonotype. This chain links TRBV6-2 or TRBV6-3 with TRBJ2-1; D remains ambiguous. Germline-derived CDR1 and CDR2 are MNHEY and SVGEGT. This CDR3 is 14 amino acids long. The V end lost 7 bases, the J end lost 0 bases, and 10 bases lay between the germline ends. The DNA for the CDR3 is TGTGCCAGCACGTCGCACAGCTCCTACAATGAGCAGTTCTTC. Encoded protein: CASTSHSSYNEQFF.

Comment on this clonotype: Given a much more abundant clone one base away, this may be a read error. The chain couples TRBV9 to TRBJ1-2, with 8 bases aligning to TRBD1. After removal of 3 bases from V and 7 bases from J, the junction contained 14 bases not matched to a gene. Germline values: CDR1 SGDLS, CDR2 YYNGEE. This CDR3 is built from 16 residues. CDR3 nucleotide sequence: TGTGCCAGCAGCGGGGACAGGCTTCGTATGGGCTTTGGCTACACCTTC. It codes for CASSGDRLRMGFGYTF.